These 14 T cell receptor beta chains share one sample of origin, sequenced in a study of T cells in Graves' hyperthyroidism and ophthalmopathy. Template material for amplifying TCR beta CDR3 regions consisted of RNA transcripts. HTBI primers were employed in a first-round RT-PCR of the TCR CDR3. Each CDR3 protein is one row after TCRdb ran MiXCR on the multiplex PCR reads. The table has around 380,000 distinct CDR3 sequences, about 13% seen once. Input material: blood. These TCRs come from a man aged 30-40 years with Graves' hyperthyroidism that later progressed to Graves' ophthalmopathy.

The sample holds many counts of this clonotype. The chain is built from TRBV30 and TRBJ1-2; no reliable D call. There are 12 residues in the CDR3. The V gene lost 4 bases and the J gene lost 5 bases, with 11 bases spanning the gap. Per the germline V gene, CDR1 is GTSNPN and CDR2 is SVGIG (reference sequence). The CDR3 nucleotides read TGTGCCTGGACCAAGGGAGCTTATGGCTACACCTTC. This gives the protein CAWTKGAYGYTF.

This clonotype was picked up many times. This sequence joins TRBV12-3 or TRBV12-4 and TRBJ1-2, with 7 bases that match TRBD1. Losses at the gene ends were 6 bases for V and 4 bases for J; bases not matched to a gene: 8. This CDR3 region has 14 residues. The CDR3 DNA is TGTGCCAGCAGGCCGGGACAGCTTACCTATGGCTACACCTTC. Its translation is CASRPGQLTYGYTF.

This clonotype turned up a few times. The CDR3 DNA is TGTGCCAGCAGCTTATTTTCAGGGCCAGATACGCAGTATTTT. Protein: CASSLFSGPDTQYF. The rearrangement joins TRBV11-2 to TRBJ2-3; D perhaps matches TRBD1 (5 bases). This CDR3 region has 14 residues. Germline CDR1 and CDR2: SGHAT and FQNNGV. V lost 2 bases and J lost 4, with 10 bases in between.

This clonotype was seen repeatedly, ten times or more. V gene TRBV14 combines with J gene TRBJ1-6; D uncertain. Germline CDR1 is SGHDN and CDR2 is FVKESK. The V and J ends lost 0 bases and 0 bases respectively, with 6 bases between them. The CDR3 is made up of 16 amino acids. The CDR3 DNA follows: TGTGCCAGCAGCCAAGATTTGCTCTCCTATAATTCACCCCTCCACTTT. Amino acid sequence: CASSQDLLSYNSPLHF.

At least ten counts were recorded for this clonotype. This chain joins TRBV13 and TRBJ2-4; perhaps TRBD2 as D (6 bases). The CDR3 covers 14 residues. Trimming shortened V by 5 bases and J by 7 bases, and 15 bases separated the two germline ends. CDR1 and CDR2 from the germline V gene are PRHDT and FYEKMQ (reference sequence). As DNA, the CDR3 is TGTGCCAGCAGCCCTCGTAAGGGGAGGAACATTCAGTACTTC. This codes for CASSPRKGRNIQYF.

In this sample, this clonotype turned up a few times. DNA of the CDR3: TGCGCCAGCAGCCAAGGGCGTACTTTGAACACTGAAGCTTTCTTT. This encodes CASSQGRTLNTEAFF. The chain links TRBV4-1 to TRBJ1-1, with D hard to call. The V gene's germline CDR1 is MGHRA and CDR2 YSYEKL. Trimming pared 1 base from V and 0 bases from J, leaving 9 bases between. This CDR3 contains 15 residues.

This rearrangement joins TRBV12-3 or TRBV12-4 to TRBJ1-2, with D possibly being TRBD1 (5 bases). The CDR3 is made up of 13 amino acids. Trimming removed 5 bases from V and 8 bases from J, with 15 bases in between. The CDR3 DNA sequence: TGTGCCAGCAGTCCTAACGACAGATACGGCTACACCTTC. This translates into CASSPNDRYGYTF.

The chain carries TRBV19 and TRBJ2-5, with TRBD1 identical over 9 bases. Germline V gene sequence: CDR1 LNHDA, CDR2 SQIVND (reference sequence). J gave up 5 bases and V 5 bases, and 3 bases lay outside the gene matches. This CDR3 spans 13 amino acids. The CDR3 region is CASSDDRGETQYF. In DNA, the CDR3 is TGTGCCAGTAGTGACGACAGGGGGGAGACCCAGTACTTC.

This clonotype came up many times. This chain joins TRBV2 and TRBJ1-1; 7 positions match TRBD1. Germline V lookup: CDR1 SNHLY, CDR2 FYNNEI. The CDR3 runs 14 residues. V lost 6 bases, J lost 5 bases, and 9 bases stayed unmatched. The CDR3 loop is CASRDPDRETEAFF. In nucleotides, the CDR3 is TGTGCCAGCAGAGACCCTGACAGGGAAACTGAAGCTTTCTTT.

This clonotype was observed at least ten times. V is TRBV7-8 and J is TRBJ1-4, with D tentatively TRBD1 (6 bases). The CDR3 has 16 amino acids. Germline lookup yields CDR1 SGHVS and CDR2 FQNEAQ. The V end was cut by 2 bases, the J end by 6 bases, with 16 bases between. CDR3 residues: CASSLTRGLPHEKLFF. The CDR3 DNA sequence: TGTGCCAGCAGCTTAACGCGGGGGCTTCCTCATGAAAAACTGTTTTTT.

This clonotype appeared many times. This chain uses TRBV28 with TRBJ1-2, with D hard to call. V was trimmed by 6 bases and J by 7 bases, leaving 12 bases between them. CDR1 is MDHEN and CDR2 is SYDVKM in the germline V gene. This CDR3 region has 12 residues. CDR3 in amino acids: CASSLAVGGYTF. The CDR3 nucleotides read TGTGCCAGCAGCCTAGCGGTGGGTGGCTACACCTTC.

This clonotype appeared a few times. The chain employs TRBV28 and TRBJ2-7, with D perhaps matching TRBD1 (6 bases). V gave up 7 bases and J gave up 1 base, with 14 bases separating them. CDR1 and CDR2 (germline): MDHEN, SYDVKM. There are 14 residues in the CDR3. CDR3 in DNA: TGTGCCAGCACCAGCCAGAGGGGGTCCTACGAGCAGTACTTC. Translating it yields CASTSQRGSYEQYF.

Many counts were recorded for this clonotype. V and J are TRBV20-1 and TRBJ2-7; 8 bases line up with TRBD1. The CDR3 consists of 15 residues. Unmatched junction bases numbered 9, after V lost 1 base and J lost 4 bases. Germline V gene lookup returns CDR1 DFQATT and CDR2 SNEGSKA (reference sequence). The CDR3, as DNA: TGCAGTGCTAGAGGGGGGACAGGTGACCTTTACGAGCAGTACTTC. Translated: CSARGGTGDLYEQYF.

This clonotype was observed many times. The chain couples TRBV28 to TRBJ2-5; D is perhaps TRBD1 (5 bases). This CDR3 is built from 13 residues. Germline loops: CDR1 MDHEN, CDR2 SYDVKM. V was shortened by 7 bases and J by 5 bases, with 14 bases between the two germline ends. CDR3 bases: TGTGCCAGCAACCCCGCAGGGTCGGAGACCCAGTACTTC. Translated: CASNPAGSETQYF.